This T cell receptor beta chain was recorded in a study of cytomegalovirus exposure and HLA in healthy donors. Separate from the approximately 670-subject first cohort was the approximately 120-subject validation cohort, to which the donors belonged. The data were produced by immunoSEQ multiplex PCR, yet TCRdb's version contains in-frame clones alone and is incomplete. The table lists 150,000 to 200,000 clones, more than 75% of them singletons, with roughly 1.6% in the top ten. The CDR3 loop spans 13 amino acids. With 9 bases removed from V and 7 bases from J, the gap between germline ends came to 13 bases. Germline loops: CDR1 SNHLY, CDR2 FYNNEI.

The sequenced sample consisted of PBMCs. This chain joins TRBV2 and TRBJ1-6; possibly TRBD1 for D (6 bases). This receptor was taken from a young woman in good health and CMV-seronegative. DNA of the CDR3: TGTGCCAGAAACAGGGAGGGGAATTCACCCCTCCACTTT. It translates to CARNREGNSPLHF.